The present T cell receptor (beta chain) was sequenced within a study of blood T cells in healthy people across ages. General study findings and limits: TCR beta diversity, measured per million T cells, fell in a roughly linear way with age. In the absence of known donor CMV status, changes in expanded clonotypes were possibly confounded.

Caucasian, healthy and from Russia, the donors were aged between 6 and 90. The CDR3 covers 14 residues. Between the trimmed V and J ends, which lost 7 bases and 6 bases, there was a span of 16 bases. CDR1 and CDR2 from the germline V gene are MNHEY and SMNVEV (reference sequence). A J-beta primer mix and a sample-barcoded 5' primer were used in a second PCR of roughly 6 to 11 cycles. TCRdb re-called the 5' RACE reads with MiXCR, one entry per CDR3 protein. The sample lists 800,000 or so distinct CDR3 sequences, more than 35% occurring once. About this clonotype itself: What it binds is not known.

The chain is built from TRBV27 and TRBJ2-4, with D maybe TRBD2 (6 bases). This TCR was sampled from a man older than 75 in good health. Sequencing input: blood. The CDR3 sequence: CASTSGREANIQYF. The DNA of the CDR3 is TGTGCCAGCACCTCAGGCAGGGAGGCAAACATTCAGTACTTC.